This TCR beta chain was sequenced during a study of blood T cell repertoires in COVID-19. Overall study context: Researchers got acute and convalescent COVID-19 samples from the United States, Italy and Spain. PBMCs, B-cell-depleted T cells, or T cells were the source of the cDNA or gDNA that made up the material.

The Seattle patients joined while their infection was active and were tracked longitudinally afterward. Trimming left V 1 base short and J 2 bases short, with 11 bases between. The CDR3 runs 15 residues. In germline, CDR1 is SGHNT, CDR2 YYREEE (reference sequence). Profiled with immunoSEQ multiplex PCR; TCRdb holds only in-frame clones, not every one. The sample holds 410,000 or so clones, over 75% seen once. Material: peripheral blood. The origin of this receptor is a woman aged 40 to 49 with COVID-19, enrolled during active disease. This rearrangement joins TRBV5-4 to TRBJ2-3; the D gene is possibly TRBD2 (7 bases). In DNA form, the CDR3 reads TGTGCCAGCAGCTTGAAGCGGGACACCACAGATACGCAGTATTTT. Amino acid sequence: CASSLKRDTTDTQYF.